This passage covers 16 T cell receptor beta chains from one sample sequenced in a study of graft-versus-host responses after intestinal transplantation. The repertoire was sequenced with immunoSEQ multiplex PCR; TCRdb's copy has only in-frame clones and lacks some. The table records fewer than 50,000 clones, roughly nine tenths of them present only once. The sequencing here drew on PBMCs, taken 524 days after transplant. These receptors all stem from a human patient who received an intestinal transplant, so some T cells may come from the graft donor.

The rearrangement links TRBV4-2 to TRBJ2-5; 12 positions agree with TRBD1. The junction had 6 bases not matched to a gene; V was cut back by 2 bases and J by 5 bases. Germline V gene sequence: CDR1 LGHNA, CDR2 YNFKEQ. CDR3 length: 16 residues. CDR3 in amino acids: CASSQLRDRGRETQYF. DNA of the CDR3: TGTGCCAGCAGCCAACTCCGGGACAGGGGGCGGGAGACCCAGTACTTC.

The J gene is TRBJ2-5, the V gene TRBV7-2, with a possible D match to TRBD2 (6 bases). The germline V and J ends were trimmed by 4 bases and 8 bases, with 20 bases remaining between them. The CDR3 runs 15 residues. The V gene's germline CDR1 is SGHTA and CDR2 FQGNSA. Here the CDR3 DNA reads TGTGCCAGCAGCTGGAAATGGGGAGGTACAGGTACCCAGTACTTC. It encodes CASSWKWGGTGTQYF. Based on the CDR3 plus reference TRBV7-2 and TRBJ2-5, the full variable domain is GAGVSQSPSNKVTEKGKDVELRCDPISGHTALYWYRQSLGQGLEFLIYFQGNSAPDKSGLPSDRFSAERTGGSVSTLTIQRTQQEDSAVYLCASSWKWGGTGTQYFGPGTRLLVL.

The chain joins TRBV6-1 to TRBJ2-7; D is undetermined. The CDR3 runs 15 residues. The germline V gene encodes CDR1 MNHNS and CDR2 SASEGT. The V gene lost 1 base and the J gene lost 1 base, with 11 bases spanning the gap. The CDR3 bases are TGTGCCAGCAGTGAAGGGGCAAGCGATTCCTACGAGCAGTACTTC. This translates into CASSEGASDSYEQYF.

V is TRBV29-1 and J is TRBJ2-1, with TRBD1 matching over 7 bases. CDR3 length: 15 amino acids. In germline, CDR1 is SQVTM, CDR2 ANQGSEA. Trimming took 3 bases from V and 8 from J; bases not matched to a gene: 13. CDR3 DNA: TGCAGCGTTGATAGGAGAGGACAGGCGACCGATGAGCAGTTCTTC. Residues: CSVDRRGQATDEQFF.

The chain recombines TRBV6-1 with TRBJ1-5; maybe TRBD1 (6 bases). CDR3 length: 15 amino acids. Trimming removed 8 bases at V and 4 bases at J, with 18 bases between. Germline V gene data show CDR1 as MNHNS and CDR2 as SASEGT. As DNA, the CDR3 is TGTGCCAGCGTGGGGGGGCAGGGTTGGAATCAGCCCCAGCATTTT. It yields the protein CASVGGQGWNQPQHF.

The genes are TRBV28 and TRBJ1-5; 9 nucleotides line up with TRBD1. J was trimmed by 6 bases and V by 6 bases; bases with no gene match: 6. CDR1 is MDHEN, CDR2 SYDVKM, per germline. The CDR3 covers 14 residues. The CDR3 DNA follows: TGTGCCAGCAGCACCGGGACAGGGCTTCAGCCCCAGCATTTT. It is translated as CASSTGTGLQPQHF.

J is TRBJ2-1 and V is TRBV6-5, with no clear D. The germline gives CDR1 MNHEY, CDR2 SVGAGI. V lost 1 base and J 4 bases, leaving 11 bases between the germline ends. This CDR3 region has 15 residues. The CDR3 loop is CASSYFKAKYNEQFF. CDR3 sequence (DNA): TGTGCCAGCAGTTACTTCAAAGCAAAATACAATGAGCAGTTCTTC.

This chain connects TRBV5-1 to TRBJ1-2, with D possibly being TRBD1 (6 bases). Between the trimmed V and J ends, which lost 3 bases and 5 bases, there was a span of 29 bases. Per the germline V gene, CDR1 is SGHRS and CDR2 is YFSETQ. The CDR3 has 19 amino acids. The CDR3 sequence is CASSSTGWDATGIIYGYTF. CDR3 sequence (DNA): TGCGCCAGCAGCTCAACGGGCTGGGACGCCACAGGGATCATATATGGCTACACCTTC.

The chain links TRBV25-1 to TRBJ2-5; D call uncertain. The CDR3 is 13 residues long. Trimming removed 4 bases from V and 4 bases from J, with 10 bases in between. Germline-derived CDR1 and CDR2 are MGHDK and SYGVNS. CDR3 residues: CASSVNSAETQYF. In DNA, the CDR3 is TGTGCCAGCAGTGTGAACAGTGCAGAGACCCAGTACTTC.

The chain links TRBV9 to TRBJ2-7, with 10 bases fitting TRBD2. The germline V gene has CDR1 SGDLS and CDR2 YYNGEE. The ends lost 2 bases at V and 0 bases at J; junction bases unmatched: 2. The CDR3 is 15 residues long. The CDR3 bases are TGTGCCAGCAGCGTTAGCGGGGGGAGCTCCTACGAGCAGTACTTC. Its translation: CASSVSGGSSYEQYF. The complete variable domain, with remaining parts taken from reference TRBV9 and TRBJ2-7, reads DSGVTQTPKHLITATGQRVTLRCSPRSGDLSVYWYQQSLDQGLQFLIQYYNGEERAKGNILERFSAQQFPDLHSELNLSSLELGDSALYFCASSVSGGSSYEQYFGPGTRLTVT.

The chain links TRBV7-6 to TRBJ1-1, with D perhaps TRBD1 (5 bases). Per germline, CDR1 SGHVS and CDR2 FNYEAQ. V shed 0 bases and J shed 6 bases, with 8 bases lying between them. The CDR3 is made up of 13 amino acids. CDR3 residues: CASSLAQTAEAFF. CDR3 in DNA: TGTGCCAGCAGCTTAGCGCAGACAGCTGAAGCTTTCTTT. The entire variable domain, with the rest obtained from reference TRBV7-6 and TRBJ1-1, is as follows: GAGVSQSPRYKVTKRGQDVALRCDPISGHVSLYWYRQALGQGPEFLTYFNYEAQQDKSGLPNDRFSAERPEGSISTLTIQRTEQRDSAMYRCASSLAQTAEAFFGQGTRLTVV.

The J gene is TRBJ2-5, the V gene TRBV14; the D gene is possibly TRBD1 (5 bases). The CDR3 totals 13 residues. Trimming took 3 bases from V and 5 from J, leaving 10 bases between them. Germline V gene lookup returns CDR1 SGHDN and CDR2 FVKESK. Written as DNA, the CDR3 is TGTGCCAGCAGCCAGGCTGGGGCCGAGACCCAGTACTTC. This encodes CASSQAGAETQYF.

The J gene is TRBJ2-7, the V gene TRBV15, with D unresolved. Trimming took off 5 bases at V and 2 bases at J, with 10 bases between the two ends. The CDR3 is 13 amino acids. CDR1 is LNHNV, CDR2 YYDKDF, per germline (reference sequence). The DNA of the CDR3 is TGTGCCACCAGCTTGGTGGTGGCCTACGAGCAGTACTTC. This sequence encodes CATSLVVAYEQYF.

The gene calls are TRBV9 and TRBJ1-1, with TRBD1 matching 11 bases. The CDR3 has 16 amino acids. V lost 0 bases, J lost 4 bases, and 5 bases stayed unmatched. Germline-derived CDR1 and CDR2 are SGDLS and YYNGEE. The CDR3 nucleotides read TGTGCCAGCAGCGTAGGGACAGGGGGCTTGAGCACTGAAGCTTTCTTT. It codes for CASSVGTGGLSTEAFF.

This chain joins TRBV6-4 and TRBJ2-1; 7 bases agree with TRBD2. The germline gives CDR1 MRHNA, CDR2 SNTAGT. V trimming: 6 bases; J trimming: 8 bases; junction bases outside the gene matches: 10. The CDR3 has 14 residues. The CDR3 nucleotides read TGTGCCAGCAGCCGGCTTGGGGAGGGCGATGAGCAGTTCTTC. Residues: CASSRLGEGDEQFF.

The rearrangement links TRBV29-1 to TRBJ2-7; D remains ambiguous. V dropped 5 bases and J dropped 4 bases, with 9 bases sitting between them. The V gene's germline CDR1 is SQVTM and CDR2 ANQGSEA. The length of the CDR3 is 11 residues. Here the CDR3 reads CSVMVQYEQYF. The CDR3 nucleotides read TGCAGCGTTATGGTACAGTACGAGCAGTACTTC.